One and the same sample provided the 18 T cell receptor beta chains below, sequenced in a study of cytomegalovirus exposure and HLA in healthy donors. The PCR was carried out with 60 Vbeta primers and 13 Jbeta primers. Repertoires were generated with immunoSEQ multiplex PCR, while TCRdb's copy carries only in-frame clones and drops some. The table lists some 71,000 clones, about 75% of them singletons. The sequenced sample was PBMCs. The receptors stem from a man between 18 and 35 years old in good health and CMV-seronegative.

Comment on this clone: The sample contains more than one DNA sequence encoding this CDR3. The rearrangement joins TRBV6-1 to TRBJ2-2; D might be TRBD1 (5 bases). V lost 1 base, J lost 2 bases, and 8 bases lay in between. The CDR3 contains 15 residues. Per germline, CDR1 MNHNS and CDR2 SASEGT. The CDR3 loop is CASSEGTPNTGELFF. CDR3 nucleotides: TGTGCCAGCAGTGAAGGGACACCAAACACCGGGGAGCTGTTTTTT.

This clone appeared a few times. The CDR3 DNA is TGCGCCAGCAGCCCGGGGAGAGCCGGGGGGGAAGAGACCCAGTACTTC. Protein: CASSPGRAGGEETQYF. The rearrangement uses TRBV4-3 and TRBJ2-5, with TRBD2 identical over 8 bases. The CDR3 spans 16 residues. Per the germline V gene, CDR1 is LGHNA and CDR2 is YSLEER. With V trimmed by 4 bases and J by 3 bases, 10 bases remained unmatched.

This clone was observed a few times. CDR3 residues: CASSLARPGNEQFF. In DNA form, the CDR3 reads TGTGCCAGCAGCTTAGCCCGACCGGGCAATGAGCAGTTCTTC. V and J are TRBV7-2 and TRBJ2-1; no clear D. V was clipped by 0 bases and J by 6 bases, with 9 bases between them. CDR3 length: 14 amino acids. Germline V CDR1 and CDR2: SGHTA, FQGNSA.

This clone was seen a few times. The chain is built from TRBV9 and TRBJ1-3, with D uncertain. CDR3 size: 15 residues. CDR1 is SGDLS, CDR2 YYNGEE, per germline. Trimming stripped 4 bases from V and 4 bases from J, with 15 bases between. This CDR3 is CASSTYPKPGNTIYF. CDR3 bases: TGTGCCAGCAGCACCTACCCAAAGCCCGGAAACACCATATATTTT.

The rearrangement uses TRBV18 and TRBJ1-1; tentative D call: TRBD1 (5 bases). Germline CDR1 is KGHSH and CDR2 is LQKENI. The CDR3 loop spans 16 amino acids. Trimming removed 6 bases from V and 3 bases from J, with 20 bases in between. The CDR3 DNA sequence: TGTGCCAGCTCTCACGGGGGACCGCTTCCCGACACTGAAGCTTTCTTT. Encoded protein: CASSHGGPLPDTEAFF.

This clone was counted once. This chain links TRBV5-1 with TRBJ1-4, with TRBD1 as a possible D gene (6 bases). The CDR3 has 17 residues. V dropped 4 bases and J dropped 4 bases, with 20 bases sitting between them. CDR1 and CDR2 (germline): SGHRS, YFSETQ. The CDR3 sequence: CASSPFSQGGGNEKLFF. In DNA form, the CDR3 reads TGCGCCAGCAGCCCCTTCTCCCAAGGGGGGGGTAATGAAAAACTGTTTTTT.

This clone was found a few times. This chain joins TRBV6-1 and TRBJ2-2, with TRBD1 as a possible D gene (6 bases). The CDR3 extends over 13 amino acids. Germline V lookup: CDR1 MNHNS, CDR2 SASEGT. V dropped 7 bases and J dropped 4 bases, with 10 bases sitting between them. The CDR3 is CASTGVPTGELFF. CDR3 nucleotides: TGTGCCAGCACAGGGGTCCCCACCGGGGAGCTGTTTTTT.

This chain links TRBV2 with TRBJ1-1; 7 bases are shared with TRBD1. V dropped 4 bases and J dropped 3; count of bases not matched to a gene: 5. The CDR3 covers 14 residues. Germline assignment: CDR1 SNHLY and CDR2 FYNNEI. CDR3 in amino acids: CASSAGGPDTEAFF. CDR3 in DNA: TGTGCCAGCAGTGCAGGGGGGCCGGACACTGAAGCTTTCTTT. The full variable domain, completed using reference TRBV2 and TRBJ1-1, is EPEVTQTPSHQVTQMGQEVILRCVPISNHLYFYWYRQILGQKVEFLVSFYNNEISEKSEIFDDQFSVERPDGSNFTLKIRSTKLEDSAMYFCASSAGGPDTEAFFGQGTRLTVV.

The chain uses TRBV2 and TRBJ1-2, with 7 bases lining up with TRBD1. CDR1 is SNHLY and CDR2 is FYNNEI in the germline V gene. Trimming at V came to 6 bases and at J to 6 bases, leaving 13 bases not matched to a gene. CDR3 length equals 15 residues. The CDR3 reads CASSQLQQGRDGYTF. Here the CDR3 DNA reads TGTGCCAGCAGCCAGCTACAACAGGGGCGGGATGGCTACACCTTC. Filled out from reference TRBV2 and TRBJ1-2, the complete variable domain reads EPEVTQTPSHQVTQMGQEVILRCVPISNHLYFYWYRQILGQKVEFLVSFYNNEISEKSEIFDDQFSVERPDGSNFTLKIRSTKLEDSAMYFCASSQLQQGRDGYTFGSGTRLTVV.

For the CDR3, the DNA is TGTGCCAGCAGTTGGGGCTCCACGAACACCGGGGAGCTGTTTTTT. This gives the protein CASSWGSTNTGELFF. The chain links TRBV27 to TRBJ2-2; D may be TRBD1 (5 bases). In germline, CDR1 is MNHEY, CDR2 SMNVEV (reference sequence). The CDR3 runs 15 residues. The germline V and J ends were trimmed by 4 bases and 0 bases, with 9 bases remaining between them.

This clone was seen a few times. In DNA form, the CDR3 reads TGTGCCAGCAGTGAGACTAGCGGGGGGGCAGATACGCAGTATTTT. Protein product: CASSETSGGADTQYF. The chain couples TRBV6-4 to TRBJ2-3; 14 bases agree with TRBD2. The germline CDR1 and CDR2 sequences are MRHNA and SNTAGT. The CDR3 totals 15 residues. Unmatched junction bases numbered 0, after V lost 3 bases and J lost 4 bases.

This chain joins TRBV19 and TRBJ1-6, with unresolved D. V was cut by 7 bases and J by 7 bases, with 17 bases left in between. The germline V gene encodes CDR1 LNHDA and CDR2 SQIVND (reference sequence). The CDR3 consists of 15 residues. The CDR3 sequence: CASTPFAALNSPLHF. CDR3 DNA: TGTGCCAGTACCCCTTTTGCAGCGCTAAATTCACCCCTCCACTTT. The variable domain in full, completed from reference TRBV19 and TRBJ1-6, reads DGGITQSPKYLFRKEGQNVTLSCEQNLNHDAMYWYRQDPGQGLRLIYYSQIVNDFQKGDIAEGYSVSREKKESFPLTVTSAQKNPTAFYLCASTPFAALNSPLHFGNGTRLTVT.

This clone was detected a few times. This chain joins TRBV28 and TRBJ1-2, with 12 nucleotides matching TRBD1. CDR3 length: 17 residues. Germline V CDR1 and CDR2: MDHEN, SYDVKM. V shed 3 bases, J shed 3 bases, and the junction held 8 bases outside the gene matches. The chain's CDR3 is CASSFRDRGQIDYGYTF. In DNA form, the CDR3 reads TGTGCCAGCAGTTTTCGGGACAGGGGGCAAATAGACTATGGCTACACCTTC.

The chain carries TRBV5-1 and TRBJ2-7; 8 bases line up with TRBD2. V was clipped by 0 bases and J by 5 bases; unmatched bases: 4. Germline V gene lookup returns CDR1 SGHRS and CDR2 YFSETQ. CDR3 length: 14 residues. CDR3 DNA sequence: TGCGCCAGCAGCTTGGCGGGGGGGGCCCACGAGCAGTACTTC. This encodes CASSLAGGAHEQYF.

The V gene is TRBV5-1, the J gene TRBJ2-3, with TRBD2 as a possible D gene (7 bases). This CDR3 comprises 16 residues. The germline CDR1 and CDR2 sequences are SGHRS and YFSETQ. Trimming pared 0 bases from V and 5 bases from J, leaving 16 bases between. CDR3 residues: CASSLAVAGAGDTQYF. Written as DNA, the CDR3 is TGCGCCAGCAGCTTGGCCGTGGCGGGGGCGGGAGATACGCAGTATTTT.

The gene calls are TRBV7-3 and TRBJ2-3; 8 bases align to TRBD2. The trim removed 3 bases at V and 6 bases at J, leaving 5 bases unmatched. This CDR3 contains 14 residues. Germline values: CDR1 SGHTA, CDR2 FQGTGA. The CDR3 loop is CASSFAGGVDTQYF. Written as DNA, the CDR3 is TGTGCCAGCAGCTTTGCCGGGGGGGTGGATACGCAGTATTTT.

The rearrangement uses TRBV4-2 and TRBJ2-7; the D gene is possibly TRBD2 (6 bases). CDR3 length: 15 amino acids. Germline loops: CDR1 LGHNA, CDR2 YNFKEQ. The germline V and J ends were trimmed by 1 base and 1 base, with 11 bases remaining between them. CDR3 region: CASSQVGGRSYEQYF. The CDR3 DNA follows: TGTGCCAGCAGCCAAGTGGGGGGTCGTTCCTACGAGCAGTACTTC.

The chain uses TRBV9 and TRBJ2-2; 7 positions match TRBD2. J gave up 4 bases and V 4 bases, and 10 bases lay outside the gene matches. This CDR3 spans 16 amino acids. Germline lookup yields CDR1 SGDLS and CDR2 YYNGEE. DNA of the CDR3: TGTGCCAGCAGCACCCGGGGGACGGGGGGCACCGGGGAGCTGTTTTTT. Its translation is CASSTRGTGGTGELFF. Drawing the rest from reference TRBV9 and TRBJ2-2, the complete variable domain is DSGVTQTPKHLITATGQRVTLRCSPRSGDLSVYWYQQSLDQGLQFLIQYYNGEERAKGNILERFSAQQFPDLHSELNLSSLELGDSALYFCASSTRGTGGTGELFFGEGSRLTVL.